This T cell receptor (beta chain) was profiled in a study of shared clonotypes between healthy human individuals. Study-level results: Richness estimates generally favored naive over memory subsets.

Donors, without exception, were Caucasian adults residing in Nashville, Tennessee. The DNA input per sorted-subset replicate PCR was roughly 0.2 ug, corresponding to tens of thousands of T cell genomes. How the authors handled the data: Filtering was not the same, since immunoSEQ gave junction-only sequences without quality scores. Generated by immunoSEQ multiplex PCR, the TCRdb table keeps only in-frame clones and is missing some. D and trimming were read from the DNA, whereas the V and J calls and clone size are those reported in that table. The sample lists around 1.6 million clones, 95% to 99% occurring once. The trim removed 5 bases at V and 3 bases at J, leaving 6 bases unmatched. CDR1 is SGHRS, CDR2 YFSETQ, per germline. The CDR3 has 14 amino acids. This clone was recorded only once. The antigen remains unidentified.

The sequenced sample consisted of naive CD4+ T cells sorted from blood. Stated subset: CD45RA+ positively selected. This clonotype was obtained from a man aged 25-45 years in good health. V gene TRBV5-1 combines with J gene TRBJ2-7, with TRBD1 matching 9 bases. CDR3 bases: TGCGCCAGCAGTTTTGGACAGGGGAACTACGAGCAGTACTTC. It codes for CASSFGQGNYEQYF.